The entry that follows covers one TCR beta chain sequence. This clonotype was found many times. Its antigen target is currently unknown. No base quality values were provided; no much bigger clone lies one nucleotide off. The sample comes from a study of T-cell memory formation after mild COVID-19 (dated by TCRdb to about 2021). About the study as a whole: TCR sequence clusters from the two donors were largely donor specific. In two donors, T-cell clones that expanded and contracted after mild COVID-19 were followed by sequencing TCRalpha and TCRbeta repertoires longitudinally. Two young, previously healthy adult volunteers made up the cohort, one male and one female. The full study reports these points: Some responding clones were detected in pre-infection memory, which suggested that pre-existing cross-reactive memory T cells had joined the SARS-CoV-2 response. Contracting CD4+ clones were located mainly in the CM and EM memory subsets, whereas CD8+ clones were found to be enriched in EMRA. Whether the second-wave clones peaking on day 37 were SARS-CoV-2 specific was not confirmed. Only a couple of mild cases were covered in the study, and larger cohorts including severe cases with pre-infection samples were considered necessary. Clones contracting from day 15 to 85 had balanced CD4/CD8 phenotypes, while a second wave expanding from day 15 to 37 was biased towards CD4+.

The CDR3 sequence holds 15 residues, the cysteine and phenylalanine included. CDR3 DNA is the only sequence kept; it has 45 bases, read in frame from the first base. V is shortened by 3 bases, J by 7 bases, and the region joining them spans 19 bases. The CDR1 and CDR2 encoded by the germline V gene are SGHDT and YYEEEE. Ficoll-Paque density gradient centrifugation was the method used to isolate PBMCs. The sequencer listed for this sample is Illumina NovaSeq 6000. TCRalpha and TCRbeta cDNA libraries were built by 5'RACE with constant-segment primers, adding sample barcodes and unique molecular identifiers. Trizol reagent was used to extract RNA from every sample. Libraries were amplified in two PCR steps, with a second sample barcode and Illumina TruSeq adapters added in the second step. Sequencing of libraries was performed on an Illumina NovaSeq with 2 x 150 bp paired-end reads. Turning to the authors' computational methods: With migec v1.2.7, reads were demultiplexed and then collapsed into UMI-guided consensus sequences. Using mixcr v2.1.11, UMI consensuses were aligned to TRA and TRB V and J templates and then assembled into clonotypes. A clonotype was counted as expanded or contracted only if both edgeR and NoisET called the change significant, with noise models trained on biological replicates. edgeR calls used a false discovery rate-adjusted p below 0.01 and a log2 fold-change threshold of 1. As an exploratory analysis of dynamics, PCA with hierarchical clustering was applied to max-normalized trajectories of the 1000 most abundant clonotypes. Separately sequenced CD4+ and CD8+ repertoires were used to assign a CD4 or CD8 phenotype to each responding clone. TCRdb trimmed the raw reads at Q25, called clones with MiXCR and kept productive beta chains. Every CDR3 protein is listed once, alongside the most common genes and DNA of its rows. TCRdb, rather than the study authors, made the V and J calls. In this sample the table shows around 130,000 distinct CDR3 sequences, roughly 6% of which occur a single time. Of the sample, 2.2% falls within the top ten clones.

The sequence came from an adult woman who had mild COVID-19 (a few samples of this study predate the infection). The sample titles of this study are shuffled in the database, so cell type and time point are left out; the donor was told from shared clones. Sequenced input: PBMCs or a T cell subset sorted from them (not recorded which). Recombination linked TRBV5-6 to TRBJ1-2; TRBD1 might be the D gene, on 6 matching bases. The CDR3 loop reads CASSYRTASVFGYTF. The DNA sequence is as follows: TGTGCCAGCAGCTACCGGACAGCGTCCGTGTTTGGCTACACCTTC.